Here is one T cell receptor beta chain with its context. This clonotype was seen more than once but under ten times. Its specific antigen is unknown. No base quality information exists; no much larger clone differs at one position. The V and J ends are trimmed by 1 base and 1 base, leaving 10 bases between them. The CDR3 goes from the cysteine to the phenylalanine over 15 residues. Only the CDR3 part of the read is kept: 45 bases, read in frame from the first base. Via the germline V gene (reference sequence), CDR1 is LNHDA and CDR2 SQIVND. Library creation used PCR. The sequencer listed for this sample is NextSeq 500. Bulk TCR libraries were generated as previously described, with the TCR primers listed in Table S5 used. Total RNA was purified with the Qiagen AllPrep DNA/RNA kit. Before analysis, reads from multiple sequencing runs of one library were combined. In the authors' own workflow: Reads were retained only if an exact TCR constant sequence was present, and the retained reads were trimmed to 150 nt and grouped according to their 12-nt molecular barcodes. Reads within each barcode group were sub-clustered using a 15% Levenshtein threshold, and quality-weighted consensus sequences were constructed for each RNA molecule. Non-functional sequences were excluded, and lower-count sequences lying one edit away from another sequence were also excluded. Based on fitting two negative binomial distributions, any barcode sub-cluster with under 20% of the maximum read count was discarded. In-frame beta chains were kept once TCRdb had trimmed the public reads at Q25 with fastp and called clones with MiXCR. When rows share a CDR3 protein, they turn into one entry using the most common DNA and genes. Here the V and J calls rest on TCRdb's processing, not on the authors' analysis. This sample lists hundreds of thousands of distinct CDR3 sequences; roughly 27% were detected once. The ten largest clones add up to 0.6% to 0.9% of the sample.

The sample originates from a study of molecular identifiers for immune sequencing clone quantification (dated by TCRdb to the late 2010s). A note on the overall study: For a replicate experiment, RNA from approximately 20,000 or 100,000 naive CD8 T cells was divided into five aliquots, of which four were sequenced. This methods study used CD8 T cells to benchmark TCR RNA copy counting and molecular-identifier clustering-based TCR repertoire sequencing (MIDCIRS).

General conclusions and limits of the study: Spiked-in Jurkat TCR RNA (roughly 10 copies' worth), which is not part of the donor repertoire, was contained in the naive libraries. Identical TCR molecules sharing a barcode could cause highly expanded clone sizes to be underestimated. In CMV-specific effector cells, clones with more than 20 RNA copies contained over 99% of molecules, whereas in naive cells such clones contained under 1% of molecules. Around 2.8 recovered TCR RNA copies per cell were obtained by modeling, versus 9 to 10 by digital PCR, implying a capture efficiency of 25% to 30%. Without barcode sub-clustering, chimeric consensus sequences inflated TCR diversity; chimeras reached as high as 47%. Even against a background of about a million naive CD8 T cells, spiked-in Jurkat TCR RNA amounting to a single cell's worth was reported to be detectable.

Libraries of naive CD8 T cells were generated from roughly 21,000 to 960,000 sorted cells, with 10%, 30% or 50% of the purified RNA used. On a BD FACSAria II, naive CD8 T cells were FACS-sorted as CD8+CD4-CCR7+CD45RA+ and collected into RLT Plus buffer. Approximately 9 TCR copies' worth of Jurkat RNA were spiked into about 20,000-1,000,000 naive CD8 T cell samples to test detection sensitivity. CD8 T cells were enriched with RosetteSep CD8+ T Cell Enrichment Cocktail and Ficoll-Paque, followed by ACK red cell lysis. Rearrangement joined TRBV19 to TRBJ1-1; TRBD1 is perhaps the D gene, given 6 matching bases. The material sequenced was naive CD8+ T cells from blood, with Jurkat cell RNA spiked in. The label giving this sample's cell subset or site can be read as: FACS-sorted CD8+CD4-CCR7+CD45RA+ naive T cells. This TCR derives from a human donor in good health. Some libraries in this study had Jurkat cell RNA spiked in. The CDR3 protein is CASSIVGTRNTEAFF. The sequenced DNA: TGTGCCAGTAGTATAGTTGGGACACGGAACACTGAAGCTTTCTTT.